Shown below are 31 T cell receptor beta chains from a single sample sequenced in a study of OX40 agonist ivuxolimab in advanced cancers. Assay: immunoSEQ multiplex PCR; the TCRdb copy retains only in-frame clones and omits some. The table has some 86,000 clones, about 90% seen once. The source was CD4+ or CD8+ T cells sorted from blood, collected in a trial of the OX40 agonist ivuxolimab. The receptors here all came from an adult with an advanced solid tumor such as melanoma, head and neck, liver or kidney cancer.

The CDR3 spells CASSPASDAEQYF. Written as DNA, the CDR3 is TGTGCCAGCAGCCCGGCTAGCGATGCCGAGCAGTACTTC. The V call is TRBV14, the J call TRBJ2-7, with a weak D call TRBD2 (6 bases). Trimming stripped 4 bases from V and 6 bases from J, with 13 bases between. CDR3 length: 13 residues. Germline-derived CDR1 and CDR2 are SGHDN and FVKESK.

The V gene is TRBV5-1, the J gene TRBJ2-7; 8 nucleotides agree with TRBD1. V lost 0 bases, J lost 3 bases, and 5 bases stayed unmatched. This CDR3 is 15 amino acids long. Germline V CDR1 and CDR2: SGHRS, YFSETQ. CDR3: CASSLDLGTGYEQYF. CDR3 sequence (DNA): TGCGCCAGCAGCTTGGATCTAGGGACAGGCTACGAGCAGTACTTC.

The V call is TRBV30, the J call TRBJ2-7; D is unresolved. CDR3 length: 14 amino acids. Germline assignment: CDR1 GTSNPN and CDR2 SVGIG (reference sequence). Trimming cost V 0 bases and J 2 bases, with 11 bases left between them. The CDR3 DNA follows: TGTGCCTGGAGTGTACCTGGGCCCACCTACGAGCAGTACTTC. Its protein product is CAWSVPGPTYEQYF. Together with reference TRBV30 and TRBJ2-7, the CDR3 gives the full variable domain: SQTIHQWPATLVQPVGSPLSLECTVEGTSNPNLYWYRQAAGRGLQLLFYSVGIGQISSEVPQNLSASRPQDRQFILSSKKLLLSDSGFYLCAWSVPGPTYEQYFGPGTRLTVT.

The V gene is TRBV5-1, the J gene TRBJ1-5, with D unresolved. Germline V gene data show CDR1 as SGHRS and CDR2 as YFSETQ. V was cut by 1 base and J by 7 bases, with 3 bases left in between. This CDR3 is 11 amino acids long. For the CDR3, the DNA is TGCGCCAGCAGCTTGAGCCAGCCCCAGCATTTT. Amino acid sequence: CASSLSQPQHF. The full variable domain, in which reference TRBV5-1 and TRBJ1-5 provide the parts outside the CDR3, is KAGVTQTPRYLIKTRGQQVTLSCSPISGHRSVSWYQQTPGQGLQFLFEYFSETQRNKGNFPGRFSGRQFSNSRSEMNVSTLELGDSALYLCASSLSQPQHFGDGTRLSIL.

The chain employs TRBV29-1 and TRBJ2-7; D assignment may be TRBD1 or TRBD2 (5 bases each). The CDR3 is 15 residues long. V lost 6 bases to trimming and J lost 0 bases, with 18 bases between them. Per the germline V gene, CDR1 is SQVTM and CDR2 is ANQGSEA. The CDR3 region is CSVVHTGTDSYEQYF. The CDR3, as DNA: TGCAGCGTAGTCCATACCGGGACGGACTCCTACGAGCAGTACTTC.

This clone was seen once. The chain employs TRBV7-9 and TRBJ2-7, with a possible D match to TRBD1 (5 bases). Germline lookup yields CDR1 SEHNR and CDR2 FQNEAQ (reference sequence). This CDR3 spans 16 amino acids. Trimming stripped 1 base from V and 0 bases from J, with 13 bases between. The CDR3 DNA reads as TGTGCCAGCAGCTTAGGTGCAGGGCCCCCCTCCTACGAGCAGTACTTC. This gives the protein CASSLGAGPPSYEQYF.

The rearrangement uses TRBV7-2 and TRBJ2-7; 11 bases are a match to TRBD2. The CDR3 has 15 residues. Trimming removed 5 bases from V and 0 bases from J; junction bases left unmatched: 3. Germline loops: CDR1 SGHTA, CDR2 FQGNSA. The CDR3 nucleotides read TGTGCCAGCAGCCCGGGACTAGCGGCCTCCTACGAGCAGTACTTC. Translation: CASSPGLAASYEQYF. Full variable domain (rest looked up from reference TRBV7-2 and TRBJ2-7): GAGVSQSPSNKVTEKGKDVELRCDPISGHTALYWYRQSLGQGLEFLIYFQGNSAPDKSGLPSDRFSAERTGGSVSTLTIQRTQQEDSAVYLCASSPGLAASYEQYFGPGTRLTVT.

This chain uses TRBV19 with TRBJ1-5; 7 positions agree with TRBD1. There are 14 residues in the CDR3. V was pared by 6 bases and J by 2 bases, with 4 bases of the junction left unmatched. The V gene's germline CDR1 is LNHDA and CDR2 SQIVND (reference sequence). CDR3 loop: CASSPGQRNQPQHF. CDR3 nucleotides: TGTGCCAGTAGCCCGGGACAGCGCAATCAGCCCCAGCATTTT. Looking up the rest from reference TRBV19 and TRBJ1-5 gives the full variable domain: DGGITQSPKYLFRKEGQNVTLSCEQNLNHDAMYWYRQDPGQGLRLIYYSQIVNDFQKGDIAEGYSVSREKKESFPLTVTSAQKNPTAFYLCASSPGQRNQPQHFGDGTRLSIL.

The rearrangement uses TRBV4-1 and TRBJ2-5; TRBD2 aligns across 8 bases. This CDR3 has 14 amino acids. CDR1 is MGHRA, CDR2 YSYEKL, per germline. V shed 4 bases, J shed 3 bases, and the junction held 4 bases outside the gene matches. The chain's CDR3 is CASSLGLGEETQYF. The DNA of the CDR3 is TGCGCCAGCAGCCTGGGACTAGGGGAAGAGACCCAGTACTTC.

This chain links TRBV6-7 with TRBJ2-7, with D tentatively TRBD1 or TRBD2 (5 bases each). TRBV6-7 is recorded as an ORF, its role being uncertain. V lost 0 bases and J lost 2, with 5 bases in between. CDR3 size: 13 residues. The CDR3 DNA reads TGTGCCAGCAGTTACTCGGGGGCCTACGAGCAGTACTTC. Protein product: CASSYSGAYEQYF.

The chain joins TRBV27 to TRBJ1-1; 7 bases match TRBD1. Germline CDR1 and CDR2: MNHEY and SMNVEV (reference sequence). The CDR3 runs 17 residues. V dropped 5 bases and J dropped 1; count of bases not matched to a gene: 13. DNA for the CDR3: TGTGCCAGCAGTCGGGGGACAGTCGAGGTACGGAACACTGAAGCTTTCTTT. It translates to CASSRGTVEVRNTEAFF.

This CDR3 reads CSVEIRPYEQYF. CDR3 bases: TGCAGCGTTGAAATCCGTCCCTACGAGCAGTACTTC. The genes are TRBV29-1 and TRBJ2-7; D uncertain. Trimming left V 2 bases short and J 2 bases short, with 7 bases between. The CDR3 loop spans 12 amino acids. Germline V gene data show CDR1 as SQVTM and CDR2 as ANQGSEA.

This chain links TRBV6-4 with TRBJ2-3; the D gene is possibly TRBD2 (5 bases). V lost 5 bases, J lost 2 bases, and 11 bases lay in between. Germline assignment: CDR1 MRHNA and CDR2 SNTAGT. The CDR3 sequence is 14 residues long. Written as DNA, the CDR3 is TGTGCCAGCAGTACCGGACTCTTCACAGATACGCAGTATTTT. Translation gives CASSTGLFTDTQYF.

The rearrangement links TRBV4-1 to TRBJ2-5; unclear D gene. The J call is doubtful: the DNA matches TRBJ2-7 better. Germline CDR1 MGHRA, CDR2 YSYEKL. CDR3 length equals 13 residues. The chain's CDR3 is CASSPYFWLEQYF. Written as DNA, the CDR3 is TGCGCCAGCAGCCCGTATTTTTGGCTCGAGCAGTACTTC.

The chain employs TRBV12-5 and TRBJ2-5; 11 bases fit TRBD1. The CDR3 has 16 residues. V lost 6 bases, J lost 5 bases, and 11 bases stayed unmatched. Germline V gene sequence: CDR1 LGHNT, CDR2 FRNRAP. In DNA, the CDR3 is TGTGCTAGTGGCCTAACCGGGACAGGGGGTAGGGAGACCCAGTACTTC. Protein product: CASGLTGTGGRETQYF. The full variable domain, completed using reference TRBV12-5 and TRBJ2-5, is DARVTQTPRHKVTEMGQEVTMRCQPILGHNTVFWYRQTMMQGLELLAYFRNRAPLDDSGMPKDRFSAEMPDATLATLKIQPSEPRDSAVYFCASGLTGTGGRETQYFGPGTRLLVL.

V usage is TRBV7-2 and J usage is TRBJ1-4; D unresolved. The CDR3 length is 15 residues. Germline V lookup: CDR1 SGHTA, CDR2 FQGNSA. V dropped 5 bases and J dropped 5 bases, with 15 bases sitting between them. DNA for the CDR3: TGTGCCAGCAGCCCCCGACCTAGACCGAATGAAAAACTGTTTTTT. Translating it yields CASSPRPRPNEKLFF.

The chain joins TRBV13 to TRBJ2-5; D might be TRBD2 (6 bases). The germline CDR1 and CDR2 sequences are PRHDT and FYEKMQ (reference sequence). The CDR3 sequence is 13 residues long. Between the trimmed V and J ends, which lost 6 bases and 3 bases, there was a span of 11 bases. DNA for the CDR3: TGTGCCAGCAGTTACGGGGGAGAAGAGACCCAGTACTTC. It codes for CASSYGGEETQYF.

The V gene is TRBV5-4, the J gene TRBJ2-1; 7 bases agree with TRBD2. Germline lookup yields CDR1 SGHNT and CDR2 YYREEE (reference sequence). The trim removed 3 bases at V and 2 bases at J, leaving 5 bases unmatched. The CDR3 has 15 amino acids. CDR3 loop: CASSSSGQAYNEQFF. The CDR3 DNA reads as TGTGCCAGCAGCTCTAGCGGCCAGGCCTACAATGAGCAGTTCTTC.

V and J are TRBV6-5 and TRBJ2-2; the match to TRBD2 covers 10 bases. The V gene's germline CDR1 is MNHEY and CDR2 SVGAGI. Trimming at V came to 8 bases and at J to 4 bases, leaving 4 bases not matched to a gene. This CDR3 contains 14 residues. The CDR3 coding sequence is TGTGCCAGCGGGATAGCGGGAGGCACCGGGGAGCTGTTTTTT. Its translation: CASGIAGGTGELFF.

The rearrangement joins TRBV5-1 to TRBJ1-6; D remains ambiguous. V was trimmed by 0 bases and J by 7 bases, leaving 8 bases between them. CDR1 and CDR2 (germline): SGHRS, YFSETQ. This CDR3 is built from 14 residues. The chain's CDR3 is CASSLEGSNSPLHF. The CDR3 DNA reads TGCGCCAGCAGCTTGGAAGGGTCGAATTCACCCCTCCACTTT. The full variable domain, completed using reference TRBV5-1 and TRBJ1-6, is KAGVTQTPRYLIKTRGQQVTLSCSPISGHRSVSWYQQTPGQGLQFLFEYFSETQRNKGNFPGRFSGRQFSNSRSEMNVSTLELGDSALYLCASSLEGSNSPLHFGNGTRLTVT.

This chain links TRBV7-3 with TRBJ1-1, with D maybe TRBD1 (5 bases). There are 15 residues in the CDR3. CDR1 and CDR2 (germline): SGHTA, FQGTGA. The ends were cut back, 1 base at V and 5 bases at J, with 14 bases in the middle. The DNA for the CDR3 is TGTGCCAGCAGCTTAAGTTTTGACAGTCGGACTGAAGCTTTCTTT. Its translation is CASSLSFDSRTEAFF.

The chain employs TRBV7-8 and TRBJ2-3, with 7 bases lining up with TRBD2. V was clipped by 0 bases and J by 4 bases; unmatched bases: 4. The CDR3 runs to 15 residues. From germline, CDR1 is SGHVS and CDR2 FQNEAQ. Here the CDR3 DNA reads TGTGCCAGCAGCTTAGCGGGCGGGAGCGCAGATACGCAGTATTTT. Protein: CASSLAGGSADTQYF.

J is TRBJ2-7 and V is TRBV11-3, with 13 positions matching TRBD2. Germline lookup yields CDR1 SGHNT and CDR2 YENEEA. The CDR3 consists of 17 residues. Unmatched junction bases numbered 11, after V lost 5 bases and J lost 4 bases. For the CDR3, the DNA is TGTGCCAGCAGCGTACGGACTAGCGGGAGTGGTATGTACGAGCAGTACTTC. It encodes CASSVRTSGSGMYEQYF. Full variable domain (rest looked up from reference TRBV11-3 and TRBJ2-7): EAGVVQSPRYKIIEKKQPVAFWCNPISGHNTLYWYLQNLGQGPELLIRYENEEAVDDSQLPKDRFSAERLKGVDSTLKIQPAELGDSAVYLCASSVRTSGSGMYEQYFGPGTRLTVT.

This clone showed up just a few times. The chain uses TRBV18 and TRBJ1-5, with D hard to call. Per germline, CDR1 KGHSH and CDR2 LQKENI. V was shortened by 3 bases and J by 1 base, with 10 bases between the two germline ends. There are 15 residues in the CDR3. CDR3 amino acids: CASSPNELSNQPQHF. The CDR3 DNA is TGTGCCAGCTCACCTAACGAGCTCAGCAATCAGCCCCAGCATTTT.

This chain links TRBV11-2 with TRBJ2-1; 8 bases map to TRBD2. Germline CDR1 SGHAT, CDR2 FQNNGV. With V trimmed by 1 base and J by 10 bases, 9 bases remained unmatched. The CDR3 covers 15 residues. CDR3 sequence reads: CASSLASSGGGEQFF. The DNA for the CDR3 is TGTGCCAGCAGCTTAGCCTCTAGCGGCGGGGGGGAGCAGTTCTTC.

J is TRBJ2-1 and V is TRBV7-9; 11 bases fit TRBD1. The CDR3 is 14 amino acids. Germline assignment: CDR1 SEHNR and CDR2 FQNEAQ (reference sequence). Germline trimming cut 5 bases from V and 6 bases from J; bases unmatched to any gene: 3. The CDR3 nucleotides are TGTGCCAGCAGCACGGACAGGGGGCCCAATGAGCAGTTCTTC. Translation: CASSTDRGPNEQFF.

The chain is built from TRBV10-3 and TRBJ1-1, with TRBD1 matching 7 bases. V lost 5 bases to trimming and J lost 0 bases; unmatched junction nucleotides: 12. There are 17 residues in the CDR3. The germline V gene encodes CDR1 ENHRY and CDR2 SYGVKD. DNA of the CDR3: TGTGCCATCAGTCTATCAATAGGGGGACAGATGAACACTGAAGCTTTCTTT. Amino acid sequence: CAISLSIGGQMNTEAFF.

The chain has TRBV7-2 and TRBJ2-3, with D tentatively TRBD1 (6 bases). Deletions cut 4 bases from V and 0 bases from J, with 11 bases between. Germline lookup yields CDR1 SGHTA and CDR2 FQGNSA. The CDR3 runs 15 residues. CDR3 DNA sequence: TGTGCCAGCAGCTCAGGGGACCCTAGCACAGATACGCAGTATTTT. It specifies CASSSGDPSTDTQYF. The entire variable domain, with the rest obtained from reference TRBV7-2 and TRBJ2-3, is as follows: GAGVSQSPSNKVTEKGKDVELRCDPISGHTALYWYRQSLGQGLEFLIYFQGNSAPDKSGLPSDRFSAERTGGSVSTLTIQRTQQEDSAVYLCASSSGDPSTDTQYFGPGTRLTVL.

CDR3 coding DNA: TGTGCCAGCAGCTTGAGGCCGGGACCTCAGTACGATGCTTTCTTT. This translates into CASSLRPGPQYDAFF. The chain recombines TRBV5-6 with TRBJ1-1, with D maybe TRBD1 (5 bases). The V and J ends lost 1 base and 11 bases respectively, with 21 bases between them. Germline V gene data show CDR1 as SGHDT and CDR2 as YYEEEE. The CDR3 consists of 15 residues.

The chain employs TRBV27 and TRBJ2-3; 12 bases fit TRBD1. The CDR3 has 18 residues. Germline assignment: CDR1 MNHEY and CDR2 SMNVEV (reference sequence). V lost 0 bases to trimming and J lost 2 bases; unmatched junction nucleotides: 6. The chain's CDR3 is CASSLSTGQGASTDTQYF. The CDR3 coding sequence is TGTGCCAGCAGTTTATCGACGGGACAGGGGGCGTCCACAGATACGCAGTATTTT.

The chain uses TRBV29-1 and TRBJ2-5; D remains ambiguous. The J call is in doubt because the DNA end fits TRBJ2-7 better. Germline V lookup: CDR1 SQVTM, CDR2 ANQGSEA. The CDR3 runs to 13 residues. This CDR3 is CSVVVSVSYEQYF. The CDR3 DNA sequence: TGCAGCGTTGTAGTGTCAGTCTCCTACGAGCAGTACTTC.